The T cell receptor (beta chain) under discussion was sequenced for a study of spatial heterogeneity in lung cancer. This clonotype has at least ten counts. Its antigen remains unidentified. Time point here: sample taken at primary tumor resection. TCRdb fed the 5' RACE reads into MiXCR, producing one record per CDR3 protein. The sample records 100,000 to 110,000 distinct CDR3 sequences, nearly 4.5% being singletons. Study results and caveats: Intratumoral expanded alpha and beta TCR counts were found to track tumor mutation counts.

The TCR originated in a male donor with early-stage non-small cell lung cancer. Sequencing was performed on lung tumor tissue, taken at surgery.

CDR3 residues: CASSLRQINTEAFF. The CDR3 coding sequence is TGCGCCAGCAGCTTGAGACAGATCAACACTGAAGCTTTCTTT. V and J are TRBV5-1 and TRBJ1-1; D is perhaps TRBD1 (5 bases). The length of the CDR3 is 14 residues. Per germline, CDR1 SGHRS and CDR2 YFSETQ. Trimming shortened V by 1 base and J by 2 bases, and 9 bases separated the two germline ends.